The clone carrying this TCR beta chain has only one observation. Profiled with immunoSEQ multiplex PCR; TCRdb holds only in-frame clones, not every one. The sample lists 100,000 to 150,000 clones, roughly 89% seen once, with 4% to 5.5% in the top ten. The sample originates from a study of blood T cell repertoires in COVID-19. Study information: T cells, B-cell-depleted T cells, or PBMCs provided the cDNA or gDNA that served as material.

The V gene lost 0 bases and the J gene lost 2 bases, with 11 bases spanning the gap. In germline, CDR1 is MGHRA, CDR2 YSYEKL. This CDR3 comprises 15 residues. What was sequenced was peripheral blood. J is TRBJ2-7 and V is TRBV4-1, with a weak D call TRBD2 (5 bases). The TCR originated in a man aged 35-49 years with acute or convalescent COVID-19. The CDR3 nucleotides read TGCGCCAGCAGCCAAGATCCGGGGATAGCCTACGAGCAGTACTTC. It yields the protein CASSQDPGIAYEQYF.